This TCR beta chain was captured by sequencing in a study of Graves' ophthalmopathy and Graves' hyperthyroidism. The ends were cut back, 6 bases at V and 5 bases at J, with 19 bases in the middle. From germline, CDR1 is MRHNA and CDR2 SNTAGT. This CDR3 region has 15 residues. Investigators amplified TCR beta CDR3 regions from RNA transcripts. HTBI primers primed a first-round RT-PCR, and a second-round multiplex PCR followed. A single record per CDR3 protein comes from TCRdb applying MiXCR to the multiplex PCR reads. The data contain 40,000 to 50,000 distinct CDR3 sequences, 52% of them singletons. Physicians reached a diagnosis by relying on clinical symptoms, serum thyroxine, TRAb, thyroid ultrasound and orbital computed tomography. The authors isolated PBMCs from 10 ml of fresh peripheral blood.

The TCR originated in an adult man with Graves' ophthalmopathy. The V gene is TRBV6-4, the J gene TRBJ2-5, with D perhaps TRBD1 or TRBD2 (5 bases each). Sequences were obtained from peripheral blood. In DNA, the CDR3 is TGTGCCAGCAGCGCGTGGGGCGAGGGATTGGAGACCCAGTACTTC. Translation: CASSAWGEGLETQYF.